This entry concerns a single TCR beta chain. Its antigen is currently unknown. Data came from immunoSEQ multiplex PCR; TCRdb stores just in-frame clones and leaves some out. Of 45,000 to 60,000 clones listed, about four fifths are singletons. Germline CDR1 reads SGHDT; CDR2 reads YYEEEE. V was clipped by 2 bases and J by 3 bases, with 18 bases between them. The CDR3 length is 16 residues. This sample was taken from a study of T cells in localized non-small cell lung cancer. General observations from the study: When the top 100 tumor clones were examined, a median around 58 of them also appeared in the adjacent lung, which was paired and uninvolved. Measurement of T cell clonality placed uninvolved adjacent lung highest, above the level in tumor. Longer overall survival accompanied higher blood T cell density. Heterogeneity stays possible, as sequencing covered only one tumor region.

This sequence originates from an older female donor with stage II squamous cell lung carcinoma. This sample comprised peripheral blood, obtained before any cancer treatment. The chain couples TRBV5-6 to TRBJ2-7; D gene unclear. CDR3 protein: CASSFGPSGSSYEQYF. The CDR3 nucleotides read TGTGCCAGCAGCTTTGGGCCCTCTGGGTCGAGCTACGAGCAGTACTTC.